What follows are 10 T cell receptor beta chains derived from one specimen sequenced in a study of shared clonotypes between healthy human individuals. TCRdb's copy holds only in-frame clones and misses some; the assay was immunoSEQ multiplex PCR. Of some 2,100,000 clones in the sample, 95% are singletons; the top ten hold 0.1% to 0.15%. Sample: naive CD4+ T cells sorted from blood. Subset described: CD45RA+ positively selected. These receptors all stem from a man aged 18-30 years in good health.

The rearrangement uses TRBV28 and TRBJ1-5, with TRBD1 as a possible D gene (6 bases). This CDR3 contains 16 residues. Trimming shortened V by 5 bases and J by 6 bases, and 20 bases separated the two germline ends. In germline, CDR1 is MDHEN, CDR2 SYDVKM. The CDR3 reads CASSDLAGAVGQPQHF. CDR3 in DNA: TGTGCCAGCAGTGATCTCGCGGGGGCTGTGGGTCAGCCCCAGCATTTT.

The chain combines TRBV5-1 with TRBJ2-7, with D possibly called TRBD1 or TRBD2 (5 bases each). This CDR3 has 15 amino acids. The germline V and J ends were trimmed by 2 bases and 5 bases, with 17 bases remaining between them. Germline assignment: CDR1 SGHRS and CDR2 YFSETQ. The CDR3 sequence is CASSFGDRGGDEQYF. The CDR3 DNA reads TGCGCCAGCAGCTTCGGGGACCGGGGTGGGGACGAGCAGTACTTC.

The table lists this clone with a few counts. The chain carries TRBV10-3 and TRBJ1-6, with D possibly TRBD1 on 5 matching bases. Germline V CDR1 and CDR2: ENHRY, SYGVKD. This CDR3 has 13 amino acids. Trimming left V 10 bases short and J 6 bases short, with 13 bases between. Written as DNA, the CDR3 is TGTGCCAAGAAGAAAGGGGTTAATTCACCCCTCCACTTT. Its translation: CAKKKGVNSPLHF.

Here the CDR3 DNA reads TGTGCCAGCAGCCGTGGCGGGGCGGAGGAGACCCAGTACTTC. It codes for CASSRGGAEETQYF. This rearrangement joins TRBV11-3 to TRBJ2-5, with a possible D match to TRBD2 (6 bases). Germline CDR1 is SGHNT and CDR2 is YENEEA. Trimming removed 5 bases from V and 5 bases from J, with 15 bases in between. There are 14 residues in the CDR3.

V usage is TRBV2 and J usage is TRBJ2-2, with D unresolved. The CDR3 spans 15 residues. CDR1 is SNHLY, CDR2 FYNNEI, per germline. V gave up 5 bases and J gave up 0 bases, with 10 bases separating them. The CDR3 nucleotides read TGTGCCAGCAGTCCCCGGGCTACGAACACCGGGGAGCTGTTTTTT. This encodes CASSPRATNTGELFF.

The J gene is TRBJ2-4, the V gene TRBV11-2; TRBD1 agrees at 7 bases. The CDR3 totals 16 residues. Germline V lookup: CDR1 SGHAT, CDR2 FQNNGV. The J segment lost 0 bases and the V segment lost 5 bases, leaving 7 bases of the junction unmatched. CDR3 nucleotide sequence: TGTGCCAGCAGCCCAGACAGGGCGGTAGCCAAAAACATTCAGTACTTC. This codes for CASSPDRAVAKNIQYF. Complete variable domain (other parts from reference TRBV11-2 and TRBJ2-4): EAGVAQSPRYKIIEKRQSVAFWCNPISGHATLYWYQQILGQGPKLLIQFQNNGVVDDSQLPKDRFSAERLKGVDSTLKIQPAKLEDSAVYLCASSPDRAVAKNIQYFGAGTRLSVL.

As regards this clone: At one of its ends the junction is not consistent with the germline gene, which may arise from a read error. This chain links TRBV7-7 with TRBJ1-2; 7 bases map to TRBD1. Germline V CDR1 and CDR2: SSHAT, FNYEAQ (reference sequence). The CDR3 totals 13 residues. This CDR3 reads CASSSTGLYGYTF. CDR3 sequence (DNA): TGTGCTAGCAGTTCGACAGGGCTCTATGGCTACACCTTC.

The chain links TRBV7-9 to TRBJ2-1; 9 bases agree with TRBD2. The CDR3 spans 19 residues. The J segment lost 8 bases and the V segment lost 1 base, leaving 18 bases of the junction unmatched. Germline V gene lookup returns CDR1 SEHNR and CDR2 FQNEAQ (reference sequence). Here the CDR3 DNA reads TGTGCCAGCAGCTTAGGGCTAGCGGGACCCGGGAGGAAGGTCGATGAGCAGTTCTTC. It is translated as CASSLGLAGPGRKVDEQFF.

V and J are TRBV10-1 and TRBJ2-6, with D possibly being TRBD1 (5 bases). The V end lost 4 bases, the J end lost 0 bases, and 10 bases lay between the germline ends. The CDR3 totals 16 residues. Germline-derived CDR1 and CDR2 are WNHNN and SYGVQD (reference sequence). The CDR3 region is CASSGNTGSGANVLTF. The CDR3 bases are TGCGCCAGCAGTGGAAATACAGGCTCTGGGGCCAACGTCCTGACTTTC.

This CDR3 reads CASSQIFGLGAVYGYTF. The CDR3 bases are TGCGCCAGCAGCCAAATTTTCGGATTGGGGGCGGTCTATGGCTACACCTTC. The gene calls are TRBV4-1 and TRBJ1-2; D is possibly TRBD1 (6 bases). The V gene lost 2 bases and the J gene lost 4 bases, with 20 bases spanning the gap. The length of the CDR3 is 17 residues. Germline CDR1 is MGHRA and CDR2 is YSYEKL.